The sequence of this T cell receptor (beta chain) was determined in a study of cytomegalovirus exposure and HLA in healthy donors. Study-wide context: From HLA-typed donors, an early data release held around 85 million unique TCRs.

On this clone itself: Its antigen is still unknown.

The germline CDR1 and CDR2 sequences are ENHRY and SYGVKD. This CDR3 comprises 14 residues. V shed 10 bases and J 1 base; nucleotides not matched to a gene: 5. Primers included in the PCR were 60 Vbeta and 13 Jbeta primers. TCRdb keeps only in-frame clones here, not all; method: immunoSEQ multiplex PCR. The table includes around 130,000 clones, around 82% detected once. Points from the study as a whole: Donors belonging to an Asian-associated ancestry cluster reportedly showed fewer N-insertions in productive TCRs than the 666-donor mean, according to what a later analysis found. TCR association rates varied by HLA locus in a later analysis, with DRB1 highest and HLA-C lowest. Researchers reported in a later analysis that a missense DCLRE1C variant was tied to TCR beta V- and J-gene trimming.

This receptor was taken from a man aged 45-65 years in good health and CMV-seronegative. Sequencing was carried out using PBMCs. V gene TRBV10-3 combines with J gene TRBJ2-5; 11 nucleotides agree with TRBD2. For the CDR3, the DNA is TGTGCCACGCGACTAGCGGGGACCCAAGAGACCCAGTACTTC. This sequence encodes CATRLAGTQETQYF.